This TCR beta chain was identified in a study of cytomegalovirus exposure and HLA in healthy donors. Study in general: Some 77 million unique TCRs from HLA-typed donors were held in an early release of data.

The CDR3 spans 13 residues. The ends were cut back, 5 bases at V and 4 bases at J, with 9 bases in the middle. Germline CDR1 reads MNHEY; CDR2 reads SVGAGI. Concerning this clone itself: The antigen remains unidentified.

General study results and limits: Judged likely to be a sequencing artifact was a cluster of highly shared sequence variants. Another analysis was done later, and it associated around 17,000 TCR beta sequences with HLA alleles at 0.05 false discovery rate. Earlier analysis looked at TCR beta V segments, and most were productive about 87% or about 30% of the time.

The PCR used 60 Vbeta and 13 Jbeta primers. The protocol was immunoSEQ multiplex PCR, while the TCRdb copy is restricted to in-frame clones and leaves out a portion. The sample shows 160,000 or so clones, around 84% of them seen only once. Material for sequencing was PBMCs. The TCR was taken from a man between 50 and 59 years old in good health and CMV-seropositive. The rearrangement joins TRBV6-5 to TRBJ1-5, with D hard to call. Here the CDR3 reads CASSERRNQPQHF. Here the CDR3 DNA reads TGTGCCAGCAGTGAAAGGAGAAATCAGCCCCAGCATTTT.